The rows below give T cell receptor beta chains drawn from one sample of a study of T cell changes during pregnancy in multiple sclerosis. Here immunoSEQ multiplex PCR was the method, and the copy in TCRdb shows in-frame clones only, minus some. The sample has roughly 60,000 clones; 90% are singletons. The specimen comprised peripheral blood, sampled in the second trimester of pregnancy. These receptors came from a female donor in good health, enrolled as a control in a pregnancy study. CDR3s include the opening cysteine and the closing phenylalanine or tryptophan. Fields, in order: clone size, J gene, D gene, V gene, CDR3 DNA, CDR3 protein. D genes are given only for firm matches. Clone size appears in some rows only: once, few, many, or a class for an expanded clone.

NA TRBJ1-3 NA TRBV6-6 TGTGCCAGCAGTTACTCGGGGAGCTCTGGAAACACCATATATTTT CASSYSGSSGNTIYF
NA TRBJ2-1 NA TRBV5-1 TGCGCCAGCAGGTCAACAGGAAATGAGCAGTTCTTC CASRSTGNEQFF
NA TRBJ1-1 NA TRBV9 TGTGCCAGCAGCTTGAGGGTGAACACTGAAGCTTTCTTT CASSLRVNTEAFF
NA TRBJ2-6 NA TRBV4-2 TGTGCCAGCAGCCACGACACGAGTGGGGGGGCCAACGTCCTGACTTTC CASSHDTSGGANVLTF
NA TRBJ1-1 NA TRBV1 TGCACCAGCAGCCAGGACAGATGTGAAGCTTTCTTT CTSSQDRCEAFF
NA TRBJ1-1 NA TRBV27 TGTGCCAGCAGTTTACGAGGGGGGAACACTGAAGCTTTCTTT CASSLRGGNTEAFF
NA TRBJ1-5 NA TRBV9 TGTGCCAGCAGTCAGGCCGGCAATCAGCCCCAGCATTTT CASSQAGNQPQHF
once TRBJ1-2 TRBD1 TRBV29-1 TGCAGCGTTGAACTGGGCCAGGGGGGAGGCTATGGCTACACCTTC CSVELGQGGGYGYTF
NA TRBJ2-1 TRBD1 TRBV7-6 TGTGCCAGCAGCCCTGATGGACAGGTTGTGTACAATGAGCAGTTCTTC CASSPDGQVVYNEQFF
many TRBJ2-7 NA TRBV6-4 TGTGCCAGCAGTGACTCGACTCAGGGCGAGCAGTACTTC CASSDSTQGEQYF
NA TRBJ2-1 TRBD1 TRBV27 TGTGCCAGCAGTTTACAGGGGGCAAGGGTCCATGAGCAGTTCTTC CASSLQGARVHEQFF
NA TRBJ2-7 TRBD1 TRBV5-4 TGTGCCAGCAGCTCAGACAGGGGCGAGCAGTACTTC CASSSDRGEQYF
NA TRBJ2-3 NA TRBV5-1 TGCGCCAGCAGCTTGGCGGAGAGCGGCTATAGCACAGATACGCAGTATTTT CASSLAESGYSTDTQYF
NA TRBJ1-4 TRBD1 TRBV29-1 TGCAGCGTTGGGTCCCGACAGGGAACTAATGAAAAACTGTTTTTT CSVGSRQGTNEKLFF
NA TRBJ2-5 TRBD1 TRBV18 TGTGCCAGCTCACAGACAGGGGATCAAGGGACCCAGTACTTC CASSQTGDQGTQYF
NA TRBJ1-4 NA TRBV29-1 TGCAGCGTTGAATCGCTCGGTGGTGAAAAACTGTTTTTT CSVESLGGEKLFF
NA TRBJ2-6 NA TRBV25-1 TGTGCCAGCGGGGCAGCCTCTGGGGCCAACGTCCTGACTTTC CASGAASGANVLTF
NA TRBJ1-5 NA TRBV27 TGTGCCAGCAGCTTACAGGGTCGGGAGCCCCAGCATTTT CASSLQGREPQHF
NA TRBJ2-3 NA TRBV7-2 TGTGCCAGCAGGAACGGGGGAATCACAGATACGCAGTATTTT CASRNGGITDTQYF
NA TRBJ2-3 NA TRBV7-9 TGTGCCAGCAAGCTTAGCACCTCTTGGAGCACAGATACGCAGTATTTT CASKLSTSWSTDTQYF
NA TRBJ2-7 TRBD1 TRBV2 TGTGCCAGCGGCGGACAGGGTGGCTCTTACGAGCAGTACTTC CASGGQGGSYEQYF
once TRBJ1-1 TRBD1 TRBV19 TGTGCCAGTATTCCCGACAGGGTATCTCCTGAAGCTTTCTTT CASIPDRVSPEAFF
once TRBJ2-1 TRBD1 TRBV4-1 TGCGCCAGCAGCCAACCCCGACAGGGCCTTCAGTTCTTC CASSQPRQGLQFF
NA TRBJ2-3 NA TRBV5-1 TGCGCCAGCAGCTTGGCGGGATACACAGATACGCAGTATTTT CASSLAGYTDTQYF
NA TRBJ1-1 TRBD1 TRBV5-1 TGCGCCAGCAGCTCCAGCCCGACAGGGAAAGGGACTGAAGCTTTCTTT CASSSSPTGKGTEAFF
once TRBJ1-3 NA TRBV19 TGTGCCAGTGCACAGGGTAGGGGAAACACCATATATTTT CASAQGRGNTIYF
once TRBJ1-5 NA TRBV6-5 TGTGCCAGCAGGCTCGGGGGAAATCAGCCCCAGCATTTT CASRLGGNQPQHF
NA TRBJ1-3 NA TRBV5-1 TGCGCCAGCAGCCTCCTGAGTATGAGAAACACCATATATTTT CASSLLSMRNTIYF
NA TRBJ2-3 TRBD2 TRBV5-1 TGCGCCAGCAGCTCTCTCGCGGGGGGGAGCACAGATACGCAGTATTTT CASSSLAGGSTDTQYF
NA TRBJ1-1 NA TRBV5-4 TGTGCCAGCAGCCGTAACACTGAAGCTTTCTTT CASSRNTEAFF
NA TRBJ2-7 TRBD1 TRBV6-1 TGTGCCAGCAGTGTGAGGACAGGCCCCTCCTACGAGCAGTACTTC CASSVRTGPSYEQYF
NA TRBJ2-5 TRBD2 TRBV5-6 TGTGCCAGCAGCTCGAGACTAGCGGGCACTGAAGAGACCCAGTACTTC CASSSRLAGTEETQYF
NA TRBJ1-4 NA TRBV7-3 TGTGCCAGCAGCCTCACCTCAGATGAAAAACTGTTTTTT CASSLTSDEKLFF
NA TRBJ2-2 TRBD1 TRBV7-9 TGTGCCAGCAGCAAAAGGGACAGGGGGCTTACCGGGGAGCTGTTTTTT CASSKRDRGLTGELFF
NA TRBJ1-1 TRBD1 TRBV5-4 TGTGCCAGCAGCCTACCTACAGGGGGGGCCACTGAAGCTTTCTTT CASSLPTGGATEAFF
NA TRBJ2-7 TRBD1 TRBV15 TGTGCCACCAGCAGAGATATTATGGGACAGGGCTACGAGCAGTACTTC CATSRDIMGQGYEQYF
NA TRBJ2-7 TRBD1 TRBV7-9 TGTGCCAGCAGTTTACAGGGGGCTGGAACCTACGAGCAGTACTTC CASSLQGAGTYEQYF
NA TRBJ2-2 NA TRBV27 TGTGCCAGCAGCCGCGTCCAGGGGGGTGCGGGCACCGGGGAGCTGTTTTTT CASSRVQGGAGTGELFF
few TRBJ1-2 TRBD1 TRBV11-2 TGTGCCAGCAGCGGAGAGACAGGGAACTATGGCTACACCTTC CASSGETGNYGYTF
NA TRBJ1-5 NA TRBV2 TGTGCCAGCAGACAGGATTACGATCAGCCCCAGCATTTT CASRQDYDQPQHF
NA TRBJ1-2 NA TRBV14 TGTGCCAGCAGCCAAGATTACAGCTATGGCTACACCTTC CASSQDYSYGYTF
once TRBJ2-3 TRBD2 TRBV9 TGTGCCAGCAGCGTAGCTAGCGGATACACAGATACGCAGTATTTT CASSVASGYTDTQYF
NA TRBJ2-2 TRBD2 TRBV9 TGTGCCAGCAGCGCCGGACTAGCGGGGGGGCCGGGTACCGGGGAGCTGTTTTTT CASSAGLAGGPGTGELFF
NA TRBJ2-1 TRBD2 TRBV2 TGTGCCAGCAGTGAAGAGACTAGCAATGGGGGTGAGCAGTTCTTC CASSEETSNGGEQFF
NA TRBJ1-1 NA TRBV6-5 TGTGCCAGTTATATGAACACTGAAGCTTTCTTT CASYMNTEAFF
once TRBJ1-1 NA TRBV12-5 TGTGCTAGTGGCGCAGGCGCTGAAGCTTTCTTT CASGAGAEAFF